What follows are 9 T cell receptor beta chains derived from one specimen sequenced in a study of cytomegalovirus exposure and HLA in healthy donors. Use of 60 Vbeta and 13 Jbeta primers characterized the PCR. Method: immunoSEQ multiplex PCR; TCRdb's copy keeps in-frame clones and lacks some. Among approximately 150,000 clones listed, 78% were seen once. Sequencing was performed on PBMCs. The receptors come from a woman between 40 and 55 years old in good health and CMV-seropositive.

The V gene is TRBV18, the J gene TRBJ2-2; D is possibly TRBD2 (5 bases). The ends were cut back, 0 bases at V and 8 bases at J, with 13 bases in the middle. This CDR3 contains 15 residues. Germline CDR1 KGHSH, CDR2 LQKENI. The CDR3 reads CASSPPGGGQGELFF. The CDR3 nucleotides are TGTGCCAGCTCACCACCTGGAGGAGGCCAAGGGGAGCTGTTTTTT.

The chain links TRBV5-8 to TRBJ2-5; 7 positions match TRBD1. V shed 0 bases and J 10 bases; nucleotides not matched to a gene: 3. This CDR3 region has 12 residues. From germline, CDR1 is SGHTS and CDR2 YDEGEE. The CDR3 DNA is TGTGCCAGCAGCTTGGGGGGGACAGACCAGTACTTC. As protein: CASSLGGTDQYF. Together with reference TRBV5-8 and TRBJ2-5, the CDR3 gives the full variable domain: EAGVTQSPTHLIKTRGQQATLRCSPISGHTSVYWYQQALGLGLQFLLWYDEGEERNRGNFPPRFSGRQFPNYSSELNVNALELEDSALYLCASSLGGTDQYFGPGTRLLVL.

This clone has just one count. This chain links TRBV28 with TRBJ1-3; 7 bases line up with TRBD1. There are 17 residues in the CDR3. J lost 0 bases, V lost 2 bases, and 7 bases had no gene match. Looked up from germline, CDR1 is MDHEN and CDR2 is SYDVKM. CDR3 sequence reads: CASSLIGTVSSGNTIYF. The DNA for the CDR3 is TGTGCCAGCAGTTTAATCGGGACAGTGAGCTCTGGAAACACCATATATTTT.

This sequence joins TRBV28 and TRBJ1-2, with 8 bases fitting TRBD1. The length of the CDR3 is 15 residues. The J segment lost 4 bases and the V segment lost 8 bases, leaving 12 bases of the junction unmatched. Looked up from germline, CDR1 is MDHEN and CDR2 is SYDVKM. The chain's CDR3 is CASRRQGAEIYGYTF. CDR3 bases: TGTGCCAGCCGTCGGCAGGGGGCGGAAATCTATGGCTACACCTTC.

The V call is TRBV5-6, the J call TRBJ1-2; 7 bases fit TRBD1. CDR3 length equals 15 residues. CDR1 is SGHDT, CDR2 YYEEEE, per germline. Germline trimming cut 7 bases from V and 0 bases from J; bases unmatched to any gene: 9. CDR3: CASGADGTANYGYTF. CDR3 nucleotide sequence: TGTGCCAGCGGGGCCGACGGGACAGCTAACTATGGCTACACCTTC.

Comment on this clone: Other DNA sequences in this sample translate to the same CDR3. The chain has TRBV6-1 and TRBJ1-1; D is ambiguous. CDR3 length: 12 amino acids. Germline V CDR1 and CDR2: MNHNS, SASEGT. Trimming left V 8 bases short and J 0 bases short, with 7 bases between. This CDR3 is CASRRMNTEAFF. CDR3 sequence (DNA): TGTGCCAGCCGGCGGATGAACACTGAAGCTTTCTTT.

CDR3 sequence (DNA): TGTGCCAGCAGCTTGCAGGTTAGCGGGGCTCCCTACGAGCAGTACTTC. It translates to CASSLQVSGAPYEQYF. The chain employs TRBV7-9 and TRBJ2-7; 8 bases match TRBD2. Germline CDR1 and CDR2: SEHNR and FQNEAQ (reference sequence). The CDR3 has 16 residues. V was clipped by 3 bases and J by 2 bases; unmatched bases: 9.

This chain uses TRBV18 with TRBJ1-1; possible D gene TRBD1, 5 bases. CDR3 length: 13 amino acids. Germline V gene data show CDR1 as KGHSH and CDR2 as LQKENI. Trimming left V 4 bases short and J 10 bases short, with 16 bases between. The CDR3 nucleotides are TGTGCCAGCTCACTGGGGCGACAGTCGGTAGCTTTCTTT. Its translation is CASSLGRQSVAFF.

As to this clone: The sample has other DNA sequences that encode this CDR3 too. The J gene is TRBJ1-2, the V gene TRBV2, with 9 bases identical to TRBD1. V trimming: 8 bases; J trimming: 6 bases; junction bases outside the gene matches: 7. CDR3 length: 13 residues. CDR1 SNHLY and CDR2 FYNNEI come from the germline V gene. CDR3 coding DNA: TGTGCCAGCTTGAACAGGGGGCAGGATGGCTACACCTTC. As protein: CASLNRGQDGYTF.